These 10 T cell receptor beta chains share one sample of origin, sequenced in a study of shared clonotypes between healthy human individuals. The data were produced by immunoSEQ multiplex PCR, yet TCRdb's version contains in-frame clones alone and is incomplete. The sample lists about 2.4 million clones, 80% to 95% occurring once. Sequencing used naive CD4+ T cells from PBMCs. Regarding subset: CD45RA+ positively selected. These receptors all stem from a young man in good health. Some clones in this sample may be carry-over from other donors' samples.

V usage is TRBV29-1 and J usage is TRBJ2-2, with D possibly being TRBD2 (5 bases). Trimming removed 6 bases at V and 6 bases at J, with 14 bases between. This CDR3 region has 13 residues. CDR1 is SQVTM and CDR2 is ANQGSEA in the germline V gene. CDR3 in amino acids: CSVYTSQAGELFF. CDR3 sequence (DNA): TGCAGCGTGTACACTAGTCAGGCCGGGGAGCTGTTTTTT.

The chain links TRBV27 to TRBJ1-4; D is possibly TRBD1 (6 bases). Germline-derived CDR1 and CDR2 are MNHEY and SMNVEV (reference sequence). This CDR3 has 15 amino acids. Trimming removed 6 bases from V and 5 bases from J, with 16 bases in between. CDR3 loop: CASRDRGRLNEKLFF. CDR3 sequence (DNA): TGTGCCAGCAGAGATCGGGGGCGACTAAATGAAAAACTGTTTTTT.

This chain joins TRBV18 and TRBJ2-3, with 14 bases identical to TRBD2. In germline, CDR1 is KGHSH, CDR2 LQKENI. V was pared by 1 base and J by 0 bases, with 9 bases of the junction left unmatched. The CDR3 sequence is 20 residues long. CDR3 in amino acids: CASSPRTSGRFHPSTDTQYF. The CDR3, as DNA: TGTGCCAGCTCACCACGGACTAGCGGGAGGTTCCACCCTAGCACAGATACGCAGTATTTT.

The V gene is TRBV7-3, the J gene TRBJ2-7; D uncertain. The germline CDR1 and CDR2 sequences are SGHTA and FQGTGA. This CDR3 comprises 16 residues. V was pared by 3 bases and J by 0 bases, with 15 bases between. The CDR3 is CASSLTHQPGSYEQYF. The CDR3 DNA reads TGTGCCAGCAGCTTGACCCACCAACCAGGCTCCTACGAGCAGTACTTC.

The chain has TRBV28 and TRBJ2-7, with 8 bases matching TRBD2. Germline CDR1 and CDR2: MDHEN and SYDVKM. The CDR3 runs 15 residues. V lost 7 bases, J lost 7 bases, and 15 bases stayed unmatched. For the CDR3, the DNA is TGTGCCAGCAAGGAAAGCAGGGGCATAGCGGGAGAGCAGTACTTC. Protein product: CASKESRGIAGEQYF.

Here the CDR3 reads CASSQGPLGQPQHF. In DNA, the CDR3 is TGCGCCAGCAGCCAAGGCCCGTTGGGTCAGCCCCAGCATTTT. This chain links TRBV5-1 with TRBJ1-5; D remains ambiguous. Germline CDR1 and CDR2: SGHRS and YFSETQ. The CDR3 consists of 14 residues. V dropped 4 bases and J dropped 6 bases, with 14 bases sitting between them.

The chain employs TRBV30 and TRBJ1-2; no clear D. CDR1 is GTSNPN and CDR2 is SVGIG in the germline V gene (reference sequence). Between the trimmed V and J ends, which lost 3 bases and 4 bases, there was a span of 6 bases. This CDR3 has 11 residues. CDR3 residues: CAWREIYGYTF. CDR3 in DNA: TGTGCCTGGAGAGAGATCTATGGCTACACCTTC.

The V and J genes are TRBV5-1 and TRBJ2-5, with 7 positions matching TRBD2. The CDR3 sequence is 14 residues long. Germline CDR1 SGHRS, CDR2 YFSETQ. Trimming cost V 0 bases and J 7 bases; bases outside gene matches: 6. CDR3: CASSLVGGRGTQYF. The CDR3 coding sequence is TGCGCCAGCAGCTTGGTAGGAGGGAGGGGGACCCAGTACTTC.

The chain couples TRBV7-2 to TRBJ1-2; D unresolved. Germline V gene sequence: CDR1 SGHTA, CDR2 FQGNSA. The CDR3 contains 14 residues. Trimming shortened V by 2 bases and J by 5 bases, and 12 bases separated the two germline ends. CDR3 protein: CASSLQASGYGYTF. The CDR3 DNA reads as TGTGCCAGCAGCTTACAAGCTAGCGGTTATGGCTACACCTTC.

The rearrangement links TRBV7-9 to TRBJ1-4; 9 nucleotides agree with TRBD1. Germline CDR1 is SEHNR and CDR2 is FQNEAQ (reference sequence). Trimming took 5 bases from V and 7 from J; bases not matched to a gene: 8. This CDR3 contains 15 residues. The CDR3 coding sequence is TGTGCCAGCAGCGCAAACAGGGGGCGTGCTGAAAAACTGTTTTTT. Protein sequence: CASSANRGRAEKLFF.